This T cell receptor beta chain was observed in a study of a mutant IDH1 vaccine in newly diagnosed glioma. Background on the study: Beginning 4-6 weeks after radiotherapy alone, or with temozolomide cycles, vaccination took place.

Method: immunoSEQ multiplex PCR; TCRdb's copy keeps in-frame clones and lacks some. The sample lists tens of thousands of clones, around four fifths occurring once. This clone turned up a few times. What it recognizes is unknown. Time point meaning: week 35, safety follow-up. The content of each vaccine dose was 300 ug of mutant IDH1 20-mer peptide, and topical imiquimod accompanied it. Eight vaccine doses were administered to patients at weeks 1, 3, 5, 7, 11, 15, 19 and 23. The CDR3 is 11 amino acids. Germline values: CDR1 MNHNS, CDR2 SASEGT. Study-wide points: Among top peripheral T cell clonotypes, changes seemed unrelated to pseudoprogression.

V gene TRBV6-1 combines with J gene TRBJ1-5; no firm D call. This material consisted of PBMCs, taken from a glioma patient whose treatment included an IDH1 peptide vaccine. The origin of this receptor is a middle-aged woman with glioma. CDR3 coding DNA: TGTGCGTCACCCCAAGAGCAGCCCCAGCATTTT. This encodes CASPQEQPQHF.